These 30 T cell receptor beta chains were sequenced from one sample in a study of OX40 agonist ivuxolimab in advanced cancers. TCRdb keeps only in-frame clones here, not all; method: immunoSEQ multiplex PCR. Among more than 70,000 clones listed, roughly 85% were seen once. Sequences were derived from CD4+ or CD8+ T cells sorted from blood, sampled in a trial of the OX40 agonist ivuxolimab. The receptor source for this set is an adult with an advanced solid tumor such as melanoma, head and neck, liver or kidney cancer.

The gene calls are TRBV7-2 and TRBJ2-3; 8 nucleotides match TRBD2. V trimming: 6 bases; J trimming: 5 bases; junction bases outside the gene matches: 4. The germline CDR1 and CDR2 sequences are SGHTA and FQGNSA. This CDR3 comprises 13 residues. The CDR3 region is CASRPSGQDTQYF. The CDR3 DNA sequence: TGTGCCAGCAGACCTAGCGGGCAAGATACGCAGTATTTT.

The rearrangement uses TRBV28 and TRBJ2-3, with unresolved D. CDR1 MDHEN and CDR2 SYDVKM come from the germline V gene. V lost 4 bases and J lost 4, with 9 bases in between. The CDR3 is made up of 13 amino acids. Written as DNA, the CDR3 is TGTGCCAGCAGTTCTCAGGCGGCAGATACGCAGTATTTT. It translates to CASSSQAADTQYF.

The chain has TRBV2 and TRBJ2-3; TRBD2 is a possible D gene (5 bases). CDR3 length equals 15 residues. CDR1 is SNHLY and CDR2 is FYNNEI in the germline V gene. Trimming pared 5 bases from V and 2 bases from J, leaving 14 bases between. The CDR3 reads CASSLTGLSTDTQYF. For the CDR3, the DNA is TGTGCCAGCAGTTTAACCGGACTTTCCACAGATACGCAGTATTTT.

The rearrangement uses TRBV2 and TRBJ1-1; possible D gene TRBD1, 6 bases. The CDR3 is 15 residues long. Germline CDR1 SNHLY, CDR2 FYNNEI. The V gene lost 6 bases and the J gene lost 1 base, with 15 bases spanning the gap. CDR3 bases: TGTGCCAGCAGCGAACAGGGTACGGAGAACACTGAAGCTTTCTTT. It yields the protein CASSEQGTENTEAFF.

The chain links TRBV18 to TRBJ1-1, with TRBD1 matching over 8 bases. V lost 2 bases to trimming and J lost 3 bases; unmatched junction nucleotides: 5. This CDR3 region has 15 residues. Per the germline V gene, CDR1 is KGHSH and CDR2 is LQKENI. The CDR3 DNA reads as TGTGCCAGCTCACCAATACAGGGGGGGTACACTGAAGCTTTCTTT. Translating it yields CASSPIQGGYTEAFF.

A note on this clone: Sequence at one end of the junction differs from germline and may be a read error. The rearrangement links TRBV7-7 to TRBJ2-5; possibly TRBD1 for D (9 bases). The germline gives CDR1 SSHAT, CDR2 FNYEAQ (reference sequence). The CDR3 runs to 16 residues. The CDR3 region is CASSPNRGRGGETQYF. The CDR3 DNA reads as TGTGCTAGCAGCCCTAACAGGGGGCGCGGGGGGGAGACCCAGTACTTC.

This chain joins TRBV6-5 and TRBJ2-3; no clear D. Germline CDR1 is MNHEY and CDR2 is SVGAGI. There are 11 residues in the CDR3. Trimming pared 4 bases from V and 5 bases from J, leaving 4 bases between. CDR3 protein: CASSFRDTQYF. DNA for the CDR3: TGTGCCAGCAGTTTTAGAGATACGCAGTATTTT.

The rearrangement links TRBV2 to TRBJ1-4, with TRBD1 matching over 9 bases. The CDR3 runs to 16 residues. V was clipped by 6 bases and J by 3 bases; unmatched bases: 8. Germline CDR1 is SNHLY and CDR2 is FYNNEI. This CDR3 reads CASRFGQGQSNEKLFF. The CDR3 DNA is TGTGCCAGCAGATTTGGACAGGGGCAGTCTAATGAAAAACTGTTTTTT.

The gene calls are TRBV30 and TRBJ1-5, with 10 bases aligning to TRBD1. This CDR3 is built from 14 residues. V shed 2 bases, J shed 6 bases, and the junction held 4 bases outside the gene matches. Germline V gives CDR1 GTSNPN, CDR2 SVGIG (reference sequence). CDR3 DNA sequence: TGTGCCTGGAGTCCCGGGACAGGGGCTCAGCCCCAGCATTTT. It codes for CAWSPGTGAQPQHF.

This rearrangement joins TRBV7-2 to TRBJ1-6; D remains unclear. V was trimmed by 1 base and J by 7 bases, leaving 8 bases between them. This CDR3 has 14 residues. Germline assignment: CDR1 SGHTA and CDR2 FQGNSA. CDR3 amino acids: CASSLGGSNSPLHF. The CDR3 DNA is TGTGCCAGCAGCTTAGGGGGTTCAAATTCACCCCTCCACTTT.

The chain joins TRBV6-1 to TRBJ1-6, with 10 bases fitting TRBD1. The J segment lost 9 bases and the V segment lost 5 bases, leaving 7 bases of the junction unmatched. The CDR3 runs 15 residues. CDR1 and CDR2 from the germline V gene are MNHNS and SASEGT. The CDR3 protein is CASSPRDRGSSPLHF. The CDR3, as DNA: TGTGCCAGCAGTCCTCGGGACAGGGGTAGTTCACCCCTCCACTTT.

The V call is TRBV19, the J call TRBJ1-1; possibly TRBD1 for D (5 bases). V lost 10 bases, J lost 4 bases, and 16 bases lay in between. This CDR3 is built from 13 residues. Per germline, CDR1 LNHDA and CDR2 SQIVND (reference sequence). The DNA for the CDR3 is TGTGCCACTACCAGGGCGGGCGGCACTGAAGCTTTCTTT. Protein sequence: CATTRAGGTEAFF.

The genes are TRBV5-5 and TRBJ1-2; 7 bases align to TRBD1. Germline lookup yields CDR1 SGHKS and CDR2 YYEKEE (reference sequence). This CDR3 region has 17 residues. The trim removed 4 bases at V and 1 base at J, leaving 13 bases unmatched. The CDR3 DNA sequence: TGTGCCAGCAGCCCAGGAGGGACAGCCGGTGGTAACTATGGCTACACCTTC. This codes for CASSPGGTAGGNYGYTF.

The chain uses TRBV19 and TRBJ2-1; 10 bases agree with TRBD2. The CDR3 contains 17 residues. Germline values: CDR1 LNHDA, CDR2 SQIVND (reference sequence). J gave up 0 bases and V 7 bases, and 9 bases lay outside the gene matches. CDR3 sequence reads: CASTRLAGGTSYNEQFF. DNA of the CDR3: TGTGCCAGTACCCGTTTAGCGGGAGGTACCTCCTACAATGAGCAGTTCTTC.

The chain is built from TRBV6-4 and TRBJ2-2; D gene ambiguous. The germline gives CDR1 MRHNA, CDR2 SNTAGT. The V end was cut by 5 bases, the J end by 3 bases, with 16 bases between. The CDR3 consists of 16 residues. This chain's CDR3 is CASSPAFALYTGELFF. In nucleotides, the CDR3 is TGTGCCAGCAGTCCAGCATTCGCTCTGTACACCGGGGAGCTGTTTTTT.

V is TRBV6-6 and J is TRBJ1-1; no clear D. The germline V and J ends were trimmed by 2 bases and 4 bases, with 14 bases remaining between them. Germline lookup yields CDR1 MNHNY and CDR2 SVGAGI (reference sequence). The CDR3 has 15 residues. CDR3 DNA sequence: TGTGCCAGCAGTTACCCGCCCAGCCGTAGCACTGAAGCTTTCTTT. Residues: CASSYPPSRSTEAFF.

This sequence joins TRBV29-1 and TRBJ1-1; D unresolved. The CDR3 is 13 amino acids. CDR1 is SQVTM, CDR2 ANQGSEA, per germline. V shed 6 bases and J shed 1 base, with 12 bases lying between them. The chain's CDR3 is CSVSTSANTEAFF. The CDR3 DNA sequence: TGCAGCGTGTCGACCTCAGCGAACACTGAAGCTTTCTTT.

This CDR3 is CSVEDRQVNYGYTF. CDR3 sequence (DNA): TGCAGCGTTGAAGATCGTCAGGTTAACTATGGCTACACCTTC. The chain joins TRBV29-1 to TRBJ1-2, with D unresolved. V was shortened by 0 bases and J by 1 base, with 9 bases between the two germline ends. Germline CDR1 SQVTM, CDR2 ANQGSEA. CDR3 size: 14 residues.

The chain has TRBV29-1 and TRBJ2-5, with D possibly called TRBD1 or TRBD2 (5 bases each). CDR1 is SQVTM, CDR2 ANQGSEA, per germline. With 1 base removed from V and 1 base from J, the gap between germline ends came to 22 bases. The CDR3 runs 18 residues. The CDR3 nucleotides are TGCAGCGTTGAAGGTTCTCGGGGCAAGGTTCTCGGCCAAGAGACCCAGTACTTC. Amino acids: CSVEGSRGKVLGQETQYF. Full variable domain (outside the CDR3, taken from reference TRBV29-1 and TRBJ2-5): SAVISQKPSRDICQRGTSLTIQCQVDSQVTMMFWYRQQPGQSLTLIATANQGSEATYESGFVIDKFPISRPNLTFSTLTVSNMSPEDSSIYLCSVEGSRGKVLGQETQYFGPGTRLLVL.

This sequence joins TRBV4-3 and TRBJ1-4; D is ambiguous. Germline V lookup: CDR1 LGHNA, CDR2 YSLEER. The V end lost 0 bases, the J end lost 4 bases, and 9 bases lay between the germline ends. There are 15 residues in the CDR3. DNA for the CDR3: TGCGCCAGCAGCCAAGATCCCTCGTTTAATGAAAAACTGTTTTTT. Its translation: CASSQDPSFNEKLFF.

CDR3 residues: CASTSTRVRGIQYF. CDR3 nucleotide sequence: TGTGCCAGCACCTCCACGAGGGTTCGGGGCATTCAGTACTTC. The chain couples TRBV28 to TRBJ2-4; a weak D match, TRBD2 (5 bases). V lost 7 bases, J lost 9 bases, and 19 bases lay in between. In germline, CDR1 is MDHEN, CDR2 SYDVKM. CDR3 length equals 14 residues.

This chain connects TRBV6-1 to TRBJ1-2; 8 nucleotides match TRBD1. The CDR3 is 13 amino acids. V trimming: 4 bases; J trimming: 7 bases; junction bases outside the gene matches: 5. CDR1 MNHNS and CDR2 SASEGT come from the germline V gene. The CDR3 nucleotides read TGTGCCAGCAGTGTGGGCAGGGGGCGTGGCTACACCTTC. Residues: CASSVGRGRGYTF.

The CDR3 loop is CASSRQGRNTEAFF. In nucleotides, the CDR3 is TGTGCCAGCAGTCGACAGGGGCGGAACACTGAAGCTTTCTTT. The rearrangement uses TRBV2 and TRBJ1-1; 8 bases align to TRBD1. CDR3 length: 14 residues. Germline V gene data show CDR1 as SNHLY and CDR2 as FYNNEI. J gave up 1 base and V 5 bases, and 3 bases lay outside the gene matches.

A word on this clone: Distinct nucleotide sequences in the sample also encode this CDR3. V is TRBV9 and J is TRBJ2-3; the D is unclear. The germline V gene has CDR1 SGDLS and CDR2 YYNGEE. Trimming stripped 0 bases from V and 6 bases from J, with 5 bases between. CDR3 length: 12 residues. In DNA form, the CDR3 reads TGTGCCAGCAGCGTAGTGCCGGATACGCAGTATTTT. Translated: CASSVVPDTQYF.

This clone came up once. CDR3 region: CASRPGTFSPGNTIYF. The CDR3 DNA reads as TGTGCCAGCAGACCCGGGACCTTTAGTCCTGGAAACACCATATATTTT. V gene TRBV27 combines with J gene TRBJ1-3; perhaps TRBD1 as D (5 bases). This CDR3 is 16 amino acids long. Germline V gene lookup returns CDR1 MNHEY and CDR2 SMNVEV (reference sequence). Trimming stripped 6 bases from V and 2 bases from J, with 17 bases between.

The chain joins TRBV7-9 to TRBJ1-1; D call uncertain. The CDR3 extends over 15 amino acids. V lost 0 bases and J 4 bases, leaving 12 bases between the germline ends. The V gene's germline CDR1 is SEHNR and CDR2 FQNEAQ (reference sequence). The CDR3 loop reads CASSLALGLSTEAFF. CDR3 coding DNA: TGTGCCAGCAGCTTAGCTCTTGGATTGAGCACTGAAGCTTTCTTT.

V usage is TRBV7-3 and J usage is TRBJ2-2; D possibly corresponds to TRBD2 (6 bases). The CDR3 covers 14 residues. The germline V and J ends were trimmed by 1 base and 5 bases, with 8 bases remaining between them. Germline assignment: CDR1 SGHTA and CDR2 FQGTGA. CDR3 coding DNA: TGTGCCAGCAGCTTAAACGCGGGGACCGGGGAGCTGTTTTTT. Its protein product is CASSLNAGTGELFF. The entire variable domain, with the rest obtained from reference TRBV7-3 and TRBJ2-2, is as follows: GAGVSQTPSNKVTEKGKYVELRCDPISGHTALYWYRQSLGQGPEFLIYFQGTGAADDSGLPNDRFFAVRPEGSVSTLKIQRTERGDSAVYLCASSLNAGTGELFFGEGSRLTVL.

The CDR3 protein is CASSLRPGTSMPDTQYF. DNA for the CDR3: TGTGCCAGCAGTTTAAGACCCGGGACTAGCATGCCAGATACGCAGTATTTT. J is TRBJ2-3 and V is TRBV6-7; 9 nucleotides line up with TRBD2. TRBV6-7 is given ORF status, its function remaining uncertain. This CDR3 region has 17 residues. Trimming cost V 4 bases and J 4 bases; bases outside gene matches: 12.

This chain connects TRBV29-1 to TRBJ1-5; TRBD1 matches at 8 bases. Germline CDR1 reads SQVTM; CDR2 reads ANQGSEA. This CDR3 region has 15 residues. With V trimmed by 4 bases and J by 2 bases, 7 bases remained unmatched. The CDR3 coding sequence is TGCAGCGTTGGACAGGGGCGGGAAGGCAATCAGCCCCAGCATTTT. Its translation: CSVGQGREGNQPQHF.

This rearrangement joins TRBV5-1 to TRBJ2-7, with TRBD1 matching over 8 bases. Germline-derived CDR1 and CDR2 are SGHRS and YFSETQ. The V segment lost 4 bases and the J segment 1 base; nucleotides outside the gene matches: 4. The CDR3 is made up of 14 amino acids. The CDR3 protein is CASSPWTGSYEQYF. In DNA form, the CDR3 reads TGCGCCAGCAGCCCATGGACAGGGTCCTACGAGCAGTACTTC. Full variable domain (rest looked up from reference TRBV5-1 and TRBJ2-7): KAGVTQTPRYLIKTRGQQVTLSCSPISGHRSVSWYQQTPGQGLQFLFEYFSETQRNKGNFPGRFSGRQFSNSRSEMNVSTLELGDSALYLCASSPWTGSYEQYFGPGTRLTVT.